This T cell receptor beta chain emerged from a study of blood T cells in healthy people across ages. With a J-beta primer mix and a sample-barcoded 5' primer, a second PCR ran 7 to 11 cycles. MiXCR, applied by TCRdb to the 5' RACE reads, yields one record per CDR3 protein. The sample yields some 1.6 million distinct CDR3 sequences, about 35% seen once. Germline CDR1 SGDLS, CDR2 YYNGEE. The CDR3 is made up of 15 amino acids. Details on this clonotype: An end of the junction differs from the germline gene, which may be a read error.

The receptor was derived from a woman younger than 45 in good health. Sequencing used blood. The chain links TRBV9 to TRBJ2-7, with D tentatively TRBD1 (6 bases). CDR3 region: CACSATKDRTYEQYF. The CDR3 DNA follows: TGTGCCTGCAGCGCGACGAAGGACAGAACCTACGAGCAGTACTTC.